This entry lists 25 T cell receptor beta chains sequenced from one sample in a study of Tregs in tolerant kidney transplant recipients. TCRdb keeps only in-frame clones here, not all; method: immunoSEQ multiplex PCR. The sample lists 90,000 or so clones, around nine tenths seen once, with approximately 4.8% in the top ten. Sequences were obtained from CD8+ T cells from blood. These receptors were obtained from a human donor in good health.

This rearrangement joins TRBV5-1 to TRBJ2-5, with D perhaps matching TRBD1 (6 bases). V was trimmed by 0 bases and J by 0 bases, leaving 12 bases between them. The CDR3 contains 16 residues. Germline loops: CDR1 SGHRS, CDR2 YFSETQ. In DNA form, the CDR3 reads TGCGCCAGCAGCTTGGATGACAGGAGGAACCAAGAGACCCAGTACTTC. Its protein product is CASSLDDRRNQETQYF.

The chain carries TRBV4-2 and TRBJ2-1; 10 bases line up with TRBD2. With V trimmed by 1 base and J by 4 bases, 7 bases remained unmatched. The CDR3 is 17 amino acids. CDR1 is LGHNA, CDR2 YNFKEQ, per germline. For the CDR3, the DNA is TGTGCCAGCAGCCAAGGTACTAGCGGGATGGCGTACAATGAGCAGTTCTTC. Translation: CASSQGTSGMAYNEQFF.

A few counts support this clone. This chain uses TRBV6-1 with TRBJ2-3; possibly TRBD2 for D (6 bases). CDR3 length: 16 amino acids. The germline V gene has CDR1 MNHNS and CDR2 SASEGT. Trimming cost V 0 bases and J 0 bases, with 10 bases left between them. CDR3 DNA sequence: TGTGCCAGCAGTGAAGCCGGGGGACTGAGCACAGATACGCAGTATTTT. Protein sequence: CASSEAGGLSTDTQYF.

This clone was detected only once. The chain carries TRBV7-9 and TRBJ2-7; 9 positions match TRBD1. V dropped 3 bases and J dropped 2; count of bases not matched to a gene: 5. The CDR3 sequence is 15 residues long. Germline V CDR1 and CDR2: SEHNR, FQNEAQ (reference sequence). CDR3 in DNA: TGTGCCAGCAGCTTCGGACAGGGGTCCCCCTACGAGCAGTACTTC. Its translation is CASSFGQGSPYEQYF.

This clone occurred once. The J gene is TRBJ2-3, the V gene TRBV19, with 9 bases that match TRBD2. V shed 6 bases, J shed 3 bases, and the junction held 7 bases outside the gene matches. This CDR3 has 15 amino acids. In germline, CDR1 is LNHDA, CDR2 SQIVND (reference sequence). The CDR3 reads CASSFLLAGTDTQYF. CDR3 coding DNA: TGTGCCAGTAGCTTCCTACTAGCGGGTACAGATACGCAGTATTTT.

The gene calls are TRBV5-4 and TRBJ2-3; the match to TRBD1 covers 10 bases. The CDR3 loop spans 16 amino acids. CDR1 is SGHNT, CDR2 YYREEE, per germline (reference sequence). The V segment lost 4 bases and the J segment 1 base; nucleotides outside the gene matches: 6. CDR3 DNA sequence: TGTGCCAGCAGCAAGGGGGGACAGGGGCGCACAGATACGCAGTATTTT. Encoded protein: CASSKGGQGRTDTQYF.

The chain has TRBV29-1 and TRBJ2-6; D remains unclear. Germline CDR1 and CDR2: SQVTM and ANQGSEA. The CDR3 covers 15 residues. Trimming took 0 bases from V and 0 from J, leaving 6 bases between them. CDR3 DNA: TGCAGCGTTGAAGATGGGCTCTCTGGGGCCAACGTCCTGACTTTC. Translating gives CSVEDGLSGANVLTF.

The CDR3 protein is CASSEDPDNEQFF. In DNA form, the CDR3 reads TGCGCCAGCAGTGAGGACCCTGACAATGAGCAGTTCTTC. The chain is built from TRBV10-1 and TRBJ2-1; unclear D gene. The CDR3 is 13 amino acids. V lost 2 bases and J lost 5, with 7 bases in between. Germline V gene data show CDR1 as WNHNN and CDR2 as SYGVQD (reference sequence).

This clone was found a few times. CDR3 nucleotide sequence: TGTGCCAGCAGAGCGGGGGGGCGCGATACGCAGTATTTT. Residues: CASRAGGRDTQYF. The V call is TRBV7-8, the J call TRBJ2-3; 10 bases fit TRBD2. CDR3 length equals 13 residues. Per the germline V gene, CDR1 is SGHVS and CDR2 is FQNEAQ. The ends lost 6 bases at V and 6 bases at J; junction bases unmatched: 3.

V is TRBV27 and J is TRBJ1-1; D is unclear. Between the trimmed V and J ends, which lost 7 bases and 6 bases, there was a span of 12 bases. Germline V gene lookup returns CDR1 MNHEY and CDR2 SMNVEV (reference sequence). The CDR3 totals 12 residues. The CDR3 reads CASKVGSAEAFF. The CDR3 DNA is TGTGCCAGCAAGGTGGGTTCGGCTGAAGCTTTCTTT.

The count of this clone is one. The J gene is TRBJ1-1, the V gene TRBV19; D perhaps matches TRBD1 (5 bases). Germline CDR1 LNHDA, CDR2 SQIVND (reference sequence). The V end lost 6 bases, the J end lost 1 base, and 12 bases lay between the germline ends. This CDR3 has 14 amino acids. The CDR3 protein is CASRSRGRNTEAFF. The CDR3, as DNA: TGTGCCAGTAGAAGTCGGGGCCGGAACACTGAAGCTTTCTTT.

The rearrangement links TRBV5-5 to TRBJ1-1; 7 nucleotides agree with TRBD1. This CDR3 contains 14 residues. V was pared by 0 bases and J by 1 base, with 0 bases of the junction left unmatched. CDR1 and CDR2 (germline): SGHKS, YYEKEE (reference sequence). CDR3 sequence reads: CASSLGDRNTEAFF. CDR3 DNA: TGTGCCAGCAGCTTGGGGGACAGGAACACTGAAGCTTTCTTT.

The CDR3 bases are TGTGCCAGCAGTCTAGGACCGATGAACACTGAAGCTTTCTTT. Protein: CASSLGPMNTEAFF. This chain links TRBV27 with TRBJ1-1; D not certain. Trimming shortened V by 5 bases and J by 0 bases, and 10 bases separated the two germline ends. There are 14 residues in the CDR3. CDR1 and CDR2 (germline): MNHEY, SMNVEV (reference sequence).

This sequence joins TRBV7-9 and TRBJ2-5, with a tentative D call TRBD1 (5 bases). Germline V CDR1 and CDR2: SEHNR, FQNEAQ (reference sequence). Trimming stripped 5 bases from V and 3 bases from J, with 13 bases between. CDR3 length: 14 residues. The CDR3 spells CASSPPVGEETQYF. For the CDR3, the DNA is TGTGCCAGCAGCCCCCCCGTAGGGGAAGAGACCCAGTACTTC.

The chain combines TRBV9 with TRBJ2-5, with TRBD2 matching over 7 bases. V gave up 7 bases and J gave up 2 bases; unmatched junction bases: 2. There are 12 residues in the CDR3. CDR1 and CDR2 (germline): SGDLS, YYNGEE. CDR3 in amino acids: CASRGSQETQYF. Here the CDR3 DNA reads TGTGCCAGCCGCGGGAGTCAAGAGACCCAGTACTTC.

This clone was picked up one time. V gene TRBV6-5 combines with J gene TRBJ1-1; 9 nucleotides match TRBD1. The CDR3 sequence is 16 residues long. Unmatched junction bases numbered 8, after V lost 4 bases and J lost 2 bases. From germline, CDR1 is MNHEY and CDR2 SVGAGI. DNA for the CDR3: TGTGCCAGCAGTTCGGGACAGGGCTTTCTCAACACTGAAGCTTTCTTT. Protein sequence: CASSSGQGFLNTEAFF.

The CDR3 is CATSRVPGGGTDTQYF. DNA for the CDR3: TGTGCCACCAGCAGGGTCCCCGGGGGGGGCACAGATACGCAGTATTTT. The chain carries TRBV15 and TRBJ2-3; 8 positions agree with TRBD2. This CDR3 is 16 amino acids long. Germline CDR1 LNHNV, CDR2 YYDKDF (reference sequence). The junction had 6 bases not matched to a gene; V was cut back by 3 bases and J by 1 base.

CDR3 residues: CASSSLAGNTNEQFF. DNA for the CDR3: TGTGCCAGCAGTTCCCTAGCGGGCAATACCAATGAGCAGTTCTTC. The V call is TRBV6-5, the J call TRBJ2-1; 8 bases are shared with TRBD2. Germline CDR1 and CDR2: MNHEY and SVGAGI. V was pared by 4 bases and J by 6 bases, with 8 bases of the junction left unmatched. The CDR3 sequence is 15 residues long.

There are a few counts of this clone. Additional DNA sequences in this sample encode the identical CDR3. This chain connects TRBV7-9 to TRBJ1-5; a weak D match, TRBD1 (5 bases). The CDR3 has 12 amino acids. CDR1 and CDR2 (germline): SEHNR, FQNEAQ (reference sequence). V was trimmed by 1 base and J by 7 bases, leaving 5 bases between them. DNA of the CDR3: TGTGCCAGCAGCTTAGAGGGGCAGCCCCAGCATTTT. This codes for CASSLEGQPQHF.

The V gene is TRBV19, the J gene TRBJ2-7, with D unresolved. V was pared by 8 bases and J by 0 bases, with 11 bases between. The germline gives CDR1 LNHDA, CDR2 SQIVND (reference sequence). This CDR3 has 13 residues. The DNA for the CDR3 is TGTGCCAGTTCCCTGGCGCCCTCCTACGAGCAGTACTTC. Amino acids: CASSLAPSYEQYF.

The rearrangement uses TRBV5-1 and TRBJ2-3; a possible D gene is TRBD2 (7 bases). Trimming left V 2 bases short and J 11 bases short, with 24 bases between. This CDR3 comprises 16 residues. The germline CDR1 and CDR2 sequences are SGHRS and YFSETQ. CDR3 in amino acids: CASSFLGGGPSGEQYF. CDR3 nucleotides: TGCGCCAGCAGCTTCTTGGGAGGGGGACCCTCAGGGGAGCAGTATTTT.

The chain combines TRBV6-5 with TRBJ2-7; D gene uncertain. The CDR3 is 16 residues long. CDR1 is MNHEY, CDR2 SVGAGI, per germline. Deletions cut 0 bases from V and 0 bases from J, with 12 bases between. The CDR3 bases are TGTGCCAGCAGTTACTCAGACGGCCGGGTCTCCTACGAGCAGTACTTC. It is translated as CASSYSDGRVSYEQYF.

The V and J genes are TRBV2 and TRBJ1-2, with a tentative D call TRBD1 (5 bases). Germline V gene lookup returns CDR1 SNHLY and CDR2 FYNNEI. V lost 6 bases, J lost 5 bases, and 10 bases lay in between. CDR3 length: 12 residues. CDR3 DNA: TGTGCCAGCAGCTCGGAGGGGTATGGCTACACCTTC. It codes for CASSSEGYGYTF.

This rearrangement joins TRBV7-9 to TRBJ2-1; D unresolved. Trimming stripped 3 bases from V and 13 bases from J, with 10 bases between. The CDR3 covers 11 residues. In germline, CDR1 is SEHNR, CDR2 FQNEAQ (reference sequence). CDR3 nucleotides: TGTGCCAGCAGCTTCCTATATTCCCAGTTCTTC. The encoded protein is CASSFLYSQFF.

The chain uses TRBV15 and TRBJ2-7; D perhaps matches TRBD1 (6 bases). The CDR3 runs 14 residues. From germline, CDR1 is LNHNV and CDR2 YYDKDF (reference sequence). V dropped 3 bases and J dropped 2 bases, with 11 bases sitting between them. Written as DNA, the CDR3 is TGTGCCACCAGCAGCTTGGGGGCAGCCTACGAGCAGTACTTC. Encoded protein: CATSSLGAAYEQYF.